This TCR beta chain comes out of a study of T cells in Graves' hyperthyroidism and ophthalmopathy. Uncontrolled infections, other autoimmune diseases, pregnancy or lactation led to exclusion of patients. PBMCs were collected from a 10 ml volume of fresh peripheral blood. CDR1 and CDR2 (germline): SEHNR, FQNEAQ (reference sequence). The CDR3 length is 15 residues. The junction had 5 bases not matched to a gene; V was cut back by 4 bases and J by 1 base. Amplification targeted TCR beta CDR3 regions from RNA transcripts. HTBI primers were used for first-round RT-PCR of the TCR CDR3. TCRdb used MiXCR to reprocess the multiplex PCR reads, holding one entry per CDR3 protein. Seen here are around 700,000 distinct CDR3 sequences, approximately 36% observed once, and the top ten hold around 30%.

This clonotype originated in a woman in her thirties or forties with Graves' hyperthyroidism. The chain uses TRBV7-9 and TRBJ2-3, with TRBD1 identical over 7 bases. Material: blood. The CDR3 DNA reads as TGTGCCAGCAGCTCGGGACAGATGGGCACAGATACGCAGTATTTT. Translating gives CASSSGQMGTDTQYF.